This T cell receptor beta chain was sequenced during a study of T cell responses to AZD1222 COVID-19 vaccine. Repertoires were generated with immunoSEQ multiplex PCR, while TCRdb's copy carries only in-frame clones and drops some. The sample includes about 68,000 clones, about three quarters of them seen just once. The CDR3 length is 14 residues. Germline V gene sequence: CDR1 KGHSH, CDR2 LQKENI. The J segment lost 7 bases and the V segment lost 3 bases, leaving 3 bases of the junction unmatched. This specimen consisted of peripheral blood, obtained on day 0 of AZD1222 vaccination. This receptor was identified in an adult in good health. The rearrangement joins TRBV18 to TRBJ2-1, with 10 bases aligning to TRBD1. The CDR3 DNA sequence: TGTGCCAGCTCACCCCGACAGGGGGCAAATGAGCAGTTCTTC. Amino acids: CASSPRQGANEQFF.